Sequencing of this T cell receptor beta chain was carried out in a study of human T cells and chemical hapten exposure. This clonotype has a count of ten or more. Its target is not known. Time point: patch test 1, 2 weeks after DPC sensitization. The treatment: therapeutic diphenylcyclopropenone sensitization with weekly scalp DPC. Researchers sampled blood before each patch test went on. The template was total RNA from unfractionated whole blood. The library attached unique molecular identifiers to individual cDNA molecules. Using its own MiXCR run on the RACE reads, TCRdb lists one record per CDR3 protein. This sample carries 180,000 or so distinct CDR3 sequences, about 15% of them seen once, and the ten largest clones take about 1.7%. General study points: Following DPC sensitization, TCRs present above 1 in 1000 frequency showed no change.

The receptor was isolated from a woman aged 25 to 39 with alopecia areata. Some clones in this sample may be carry-over from other donors' samples. This specimen was whole blood, taken in connection with sensitization to the hapten diphenylcyclopropenone (DPC).

The CDR3 DNA sequence: TGCAGCCTCACTGTAGGGACTAGCGGACCCCAAGAGACCCAGTACTTC. Residues: CSLTVGTSGPQETQYF. This chain joins TRBV29-1 and TRBJ2-5; 11 nucleotides agree with TRBD2. V gave up 8 bases and J gave up 1 base; unmatched junction bases: 12. The length of the CDR3 is 16 residues. The V gene's germline CDR1 is SQVTM and CDR2 ANQGSEA.